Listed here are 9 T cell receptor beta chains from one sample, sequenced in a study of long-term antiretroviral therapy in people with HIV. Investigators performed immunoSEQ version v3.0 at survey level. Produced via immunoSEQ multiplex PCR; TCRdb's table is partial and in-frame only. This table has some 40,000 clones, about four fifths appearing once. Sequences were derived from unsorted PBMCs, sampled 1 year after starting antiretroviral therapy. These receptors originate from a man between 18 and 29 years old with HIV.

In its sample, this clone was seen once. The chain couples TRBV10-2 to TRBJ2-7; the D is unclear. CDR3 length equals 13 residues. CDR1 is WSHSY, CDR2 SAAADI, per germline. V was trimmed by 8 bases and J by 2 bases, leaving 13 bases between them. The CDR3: CASLIAGAYEQYF. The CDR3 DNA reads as TGCGCCAGCCTGATCGCAGGAGCCTACGAGCAGTACTTC.

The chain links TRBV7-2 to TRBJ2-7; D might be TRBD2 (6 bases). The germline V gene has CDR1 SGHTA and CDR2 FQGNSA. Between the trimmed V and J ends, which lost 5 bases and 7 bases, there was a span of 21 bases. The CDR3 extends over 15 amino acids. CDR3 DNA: TGTGCCAGCAGCCCCAGACTAGGGCAGCCTAAGGAGCAGTACTTC. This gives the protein CASSPRLGQPKEQYF. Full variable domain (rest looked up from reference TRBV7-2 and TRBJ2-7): GAGVSQSPSNKVTEKGKDVELRCDPISGHTALYWYRQSLGQGLEFLIYFQGNSAPDKSGLPSDRFSAERTGGSVSTLTIQRTQQEDSAVYLCASSPRLGQPKEQYFGPGTRLTVT.

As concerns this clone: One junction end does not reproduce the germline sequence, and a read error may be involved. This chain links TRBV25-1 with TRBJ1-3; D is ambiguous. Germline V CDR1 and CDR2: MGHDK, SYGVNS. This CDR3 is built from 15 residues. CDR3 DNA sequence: TGTGCCAGCAGTGTTGGAAGGATCCTTGGAGACACCATATATTTT. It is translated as CASSVGRILGDTIYF.

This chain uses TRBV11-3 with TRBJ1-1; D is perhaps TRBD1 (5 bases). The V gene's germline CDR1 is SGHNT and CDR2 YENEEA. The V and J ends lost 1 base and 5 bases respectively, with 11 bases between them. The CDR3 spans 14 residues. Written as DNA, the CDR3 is TGTGCCAGCAGCTTAGCCGGGGGTGGAACTGAAGCTTTCTTT. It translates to CASSLAGGGTEAFF.

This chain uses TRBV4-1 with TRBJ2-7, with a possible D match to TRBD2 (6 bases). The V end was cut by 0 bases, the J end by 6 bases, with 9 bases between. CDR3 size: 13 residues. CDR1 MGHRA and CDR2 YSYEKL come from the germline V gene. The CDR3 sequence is CASSQDAGSEQYF. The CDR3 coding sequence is TGCGCCAGCAGCCAAGATGCGGGGAGCGAGCAGTACTTC.

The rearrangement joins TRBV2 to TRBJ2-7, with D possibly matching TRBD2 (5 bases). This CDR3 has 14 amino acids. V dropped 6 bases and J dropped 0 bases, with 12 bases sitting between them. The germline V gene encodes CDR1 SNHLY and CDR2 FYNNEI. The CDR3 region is CASSRTGSSYEQYF. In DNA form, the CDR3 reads TGTGCCAGCAGCCGGACGGGGAGCTCCTACGAGCAGTACTTC.

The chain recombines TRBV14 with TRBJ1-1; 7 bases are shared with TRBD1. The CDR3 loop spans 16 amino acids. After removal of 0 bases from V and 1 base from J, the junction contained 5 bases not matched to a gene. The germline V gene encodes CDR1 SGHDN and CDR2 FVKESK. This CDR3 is CASSQDGEGANTEAFF. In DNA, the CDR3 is TGTGCCAGCAGCCAAGATGGGGAGGGGGCGAACACTGAAGCTTTCTTT.

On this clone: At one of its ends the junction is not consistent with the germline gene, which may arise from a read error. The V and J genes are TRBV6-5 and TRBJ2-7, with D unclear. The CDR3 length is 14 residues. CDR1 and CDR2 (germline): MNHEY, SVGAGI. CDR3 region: CASSYSDNGYEQYF. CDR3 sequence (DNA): TGTGCCAGCAGCTACTCCGACAATGGATACGAGCAGTACTTC.

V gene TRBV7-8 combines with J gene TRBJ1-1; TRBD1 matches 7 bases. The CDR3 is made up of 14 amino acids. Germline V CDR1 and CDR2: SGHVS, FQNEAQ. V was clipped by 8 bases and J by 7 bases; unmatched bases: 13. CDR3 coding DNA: TGTGCCAGCGCTAGCGGCAGGGGGACGGTTGAAGCTTTCTTT. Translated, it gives CASASGRGTVEAFF.